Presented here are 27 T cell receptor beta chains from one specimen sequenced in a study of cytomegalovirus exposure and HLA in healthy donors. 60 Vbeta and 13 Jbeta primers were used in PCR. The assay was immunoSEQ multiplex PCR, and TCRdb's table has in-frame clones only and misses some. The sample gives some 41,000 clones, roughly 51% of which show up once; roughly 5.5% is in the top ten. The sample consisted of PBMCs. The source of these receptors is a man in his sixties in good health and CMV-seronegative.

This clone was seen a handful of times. The CDR3 is CASSSPPRGDTEAFF. As DNA, the CDR3 is TGTGCCAGCAGTTCCCCGCCCCGGGGGGACACTGAAGCTTTCTTT. The chain has TRBV28 and TRBJ1-1; tentatively, D is TRBD1 (5 bases). The V end was cut by 4 bases, the J end by 3 bases, with 15 bases between. Looked up from germline, CDR1 is MDHEN and CDR2 is SYDVKM. The CDR3 is made up of 15 amino acids.

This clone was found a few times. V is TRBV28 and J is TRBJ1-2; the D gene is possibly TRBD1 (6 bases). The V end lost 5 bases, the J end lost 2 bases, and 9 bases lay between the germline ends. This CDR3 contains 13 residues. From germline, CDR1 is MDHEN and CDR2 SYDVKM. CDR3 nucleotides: TGTGCCAGCAGTCCGGACAGCAACTATGGCTACACCTTC. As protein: CASSPDSNYGYTF.

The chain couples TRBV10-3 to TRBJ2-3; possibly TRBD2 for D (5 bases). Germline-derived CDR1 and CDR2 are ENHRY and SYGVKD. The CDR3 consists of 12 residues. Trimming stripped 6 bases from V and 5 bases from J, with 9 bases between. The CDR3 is CAIRPREDTQYF. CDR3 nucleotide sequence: TGTGCCATCAGGCCACGGGAAGATACGCAGTATTTT.

The CDR3 is CAGPPPAGYTGELFF. The CDR3 DNA is TGTGCCGGTCCCCCCCCAGCGGGATACACCGGGGAGCTGTTTTTT. The gene calls are TRBV30 and TRBJ2-2, with 7 bases identical to TRBD2. The V gene end was trimmed by 8 bases and the J gene end by 3 bases; junction bases not matched to a gene: 12. Per germline, CDR1 GTSNPN and CDR2 SVGIG (reference sequence). This CDR3 is built from 15 residues.

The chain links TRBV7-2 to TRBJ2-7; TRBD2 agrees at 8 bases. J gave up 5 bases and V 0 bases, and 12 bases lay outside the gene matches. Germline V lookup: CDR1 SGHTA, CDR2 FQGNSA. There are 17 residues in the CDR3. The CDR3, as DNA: TGTGCCAGCAGCTTAGCTCAAAGGGGCGGGAGGATCGACGAGCAGTACTTC. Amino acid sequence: CASSLAQRGGRIDEQYF.

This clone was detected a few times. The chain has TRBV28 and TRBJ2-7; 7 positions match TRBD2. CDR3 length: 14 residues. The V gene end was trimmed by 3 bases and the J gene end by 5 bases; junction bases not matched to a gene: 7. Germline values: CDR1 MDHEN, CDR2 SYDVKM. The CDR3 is CASSLGLKVDEQYF. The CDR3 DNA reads TGTGCCAGCAGTTTGGGACTAAAAGTCGACGAGCAGTACTTC. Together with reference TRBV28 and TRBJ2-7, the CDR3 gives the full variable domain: DVKVTQSSRYLVKRTGEKVFLECVQDMDHENMFWYRQDPGLGLRLIYFSYDVKMKEKGDIPEGYSVSREKKERFSLILESASTNQTSMYLCASSLGLKVDEQYFGPGTRLTVT.

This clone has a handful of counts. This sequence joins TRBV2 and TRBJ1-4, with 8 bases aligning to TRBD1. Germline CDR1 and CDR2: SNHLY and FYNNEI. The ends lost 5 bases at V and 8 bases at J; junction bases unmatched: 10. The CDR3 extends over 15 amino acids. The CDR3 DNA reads TGTGCCAGCAGTCCAGGACAGGGAATAGACGAAAAACTGTTTTTT. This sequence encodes CASSPGQGIDEKLFF.

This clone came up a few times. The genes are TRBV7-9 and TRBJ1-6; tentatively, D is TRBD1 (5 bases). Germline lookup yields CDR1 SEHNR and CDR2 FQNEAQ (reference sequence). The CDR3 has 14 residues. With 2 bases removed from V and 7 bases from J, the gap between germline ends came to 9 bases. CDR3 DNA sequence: TGTGCCAGCAGCTTACAGGGAGGGAATTCACCCCTCCACTTT. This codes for CASSLQGGNSPLHF. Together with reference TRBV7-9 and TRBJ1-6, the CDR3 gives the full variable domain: DTGVSQNPRHKITKRGQNVTFRCDPISEHNRLYWYRQTLGQGPEFLTYFQNEAQLEKSRLLSDRFSAERPKGSFSTLEIQRTEQGDSAMYLCASSLQGGNSPLHFGNGTRLTVT.

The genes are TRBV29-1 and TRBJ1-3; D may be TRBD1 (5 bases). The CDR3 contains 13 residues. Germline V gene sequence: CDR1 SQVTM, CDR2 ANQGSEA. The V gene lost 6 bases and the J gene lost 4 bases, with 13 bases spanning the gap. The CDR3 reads CSVSQGQGNTIYF. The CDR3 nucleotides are TGCAGCGTCTCGCAGGGTCAGGGAAACACCATATATTTT. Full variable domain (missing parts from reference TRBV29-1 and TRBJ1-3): SAVISQKPSRDICQRGTSLTIQCQVDSQVTMMFWYRQQPGQSLTLIATANQGSEATYESGFVIDKFPISRPNLTFSTLTVSNMSPEDSSIYLCSVSQGQGNTIYFGEGSWLTVV.

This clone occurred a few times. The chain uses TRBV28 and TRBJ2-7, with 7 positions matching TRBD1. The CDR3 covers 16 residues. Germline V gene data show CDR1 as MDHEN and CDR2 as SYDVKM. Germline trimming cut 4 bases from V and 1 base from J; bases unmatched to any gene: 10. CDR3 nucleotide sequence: TGTGCCAGCAGTTCCCCACGGACAGGTTCTTCCTACGAGCAGTACTTC. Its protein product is CASSSPRTGSSYEQYF.

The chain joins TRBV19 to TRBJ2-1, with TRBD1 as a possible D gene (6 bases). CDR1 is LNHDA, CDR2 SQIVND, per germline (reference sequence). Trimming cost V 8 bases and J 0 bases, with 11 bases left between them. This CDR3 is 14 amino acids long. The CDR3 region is CASSSTGSYNEQFF. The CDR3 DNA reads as TGTGCCAGTTCCTCGACAGGCTCCTACAATGAGCAGTTCTTC.

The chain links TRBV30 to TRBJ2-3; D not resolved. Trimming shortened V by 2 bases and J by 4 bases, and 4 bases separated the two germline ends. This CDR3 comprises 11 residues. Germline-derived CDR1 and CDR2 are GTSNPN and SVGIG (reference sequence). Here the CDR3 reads CAWSPADTQYF. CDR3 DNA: TGTGCCTGGAGTCCCGCAGATACGCAGTATTTT.

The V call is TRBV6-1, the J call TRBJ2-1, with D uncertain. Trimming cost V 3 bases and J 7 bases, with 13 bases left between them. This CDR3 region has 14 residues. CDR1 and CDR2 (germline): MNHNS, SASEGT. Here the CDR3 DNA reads TGTGCCAGCAGTGAGACTCGAGGTATGAATGAGCAGTTCTTC. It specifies CASSETRGMNEQFF.

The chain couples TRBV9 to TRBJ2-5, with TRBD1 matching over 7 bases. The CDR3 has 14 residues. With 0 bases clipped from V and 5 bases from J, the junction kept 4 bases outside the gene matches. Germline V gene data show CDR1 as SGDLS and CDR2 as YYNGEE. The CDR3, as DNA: TGTGCCAGCAGCGTAGGAGGGGGCGGGGAGACCCAGTACTTC. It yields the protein CASSVGGGGETQYF. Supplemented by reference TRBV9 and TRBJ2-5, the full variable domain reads DSGVTQTPKHLITATGQRVTLRCSPRSGDLSVYWYQQSLDQGLQFLIQYYNGEERAKGNILERFSAQQFPDLHSELNLSSLELGDSALYFCASSVGGGGETQYFGPGTRLLVL.

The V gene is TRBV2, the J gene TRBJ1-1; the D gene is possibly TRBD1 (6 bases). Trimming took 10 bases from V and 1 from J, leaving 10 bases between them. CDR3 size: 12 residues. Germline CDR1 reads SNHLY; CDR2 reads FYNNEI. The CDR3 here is CATGARNTEAFF. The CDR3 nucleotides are TGTGCCACAGGGGCGAGGAACACTGAAGCTTTCTTT.

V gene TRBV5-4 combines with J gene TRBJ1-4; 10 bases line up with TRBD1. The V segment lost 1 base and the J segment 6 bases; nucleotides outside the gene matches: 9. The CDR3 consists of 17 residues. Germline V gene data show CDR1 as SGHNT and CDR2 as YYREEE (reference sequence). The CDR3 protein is CASSLRQGAAADEKLFF. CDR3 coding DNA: TGTGCCAGCAGCTTGAGACAGGGGGCCGCAGCTGATGAAAAACTGTTTTTT.

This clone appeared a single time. For the CDR3, the DNA is TGCGCCAGCAGCACAGCGGGCCCGGCGGGGGAAAAACTGTTTTTT. Translation: CASSTAGPAGEKLFF. The chain recombines TRBV5-1 with TRBJ1-4, with D unresolved. Trimming cost V 4 bases and J 8 bases, with 18 bases left between them. The CDR3 has 15 residues. Germline CDR1 is SGHRS and CDR2 is YFSETQ.

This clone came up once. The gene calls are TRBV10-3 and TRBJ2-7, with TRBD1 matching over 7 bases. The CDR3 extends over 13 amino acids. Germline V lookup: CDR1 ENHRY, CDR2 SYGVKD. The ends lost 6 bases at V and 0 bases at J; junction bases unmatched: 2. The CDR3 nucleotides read TGTGCCATCAGGCAGGGGGACTCCTACGAGCAGTACTTC. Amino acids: CAIRQGDSYEQYF.

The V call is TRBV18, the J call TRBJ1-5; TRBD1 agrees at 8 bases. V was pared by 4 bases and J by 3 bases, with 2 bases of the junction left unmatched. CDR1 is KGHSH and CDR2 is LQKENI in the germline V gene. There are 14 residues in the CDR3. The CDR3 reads CASSLDRDNQPQHF. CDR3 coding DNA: TGTGCCAGCTCACTGGACAGGGACAATCAGCCCCAGCATTTT. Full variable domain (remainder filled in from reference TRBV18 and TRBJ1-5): NAGVMQNPRHLVRRRGQEARLRCSPMKGHSHVYWYRQLPEEGLKFMVYLQKENIIDESGMPKERFSAEFPKEGPSILRIQQVVRGDSAAYFCASSLDRDNQPQHFGDGTRLSIL.

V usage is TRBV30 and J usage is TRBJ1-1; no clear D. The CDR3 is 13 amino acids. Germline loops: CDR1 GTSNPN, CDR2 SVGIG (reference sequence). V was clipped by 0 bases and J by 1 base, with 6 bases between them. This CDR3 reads CAWSVLQNTEAFF. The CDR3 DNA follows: TGTGCCTGGAGTGTACTACAGAACACTGAAGCTTTCTTT.

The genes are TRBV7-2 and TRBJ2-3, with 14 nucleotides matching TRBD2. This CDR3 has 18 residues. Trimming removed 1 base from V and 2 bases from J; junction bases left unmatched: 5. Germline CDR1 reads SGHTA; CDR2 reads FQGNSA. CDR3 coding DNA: TGTGCCAGCAGCTTAGTTGGGACTAGCGGGAGTGCCACAGATACGCAGTATTTT. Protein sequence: CASSLVGTSGSATDTQYF. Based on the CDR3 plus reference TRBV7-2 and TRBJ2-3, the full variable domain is GAGVSQSPSNKVTEKGKDVELRCDPISGHTALYWYRQSLGQGLEFLIYFQGNSAPDKSGLPSDRFSAERTGGSVSTLTIQRTQQEDSAVYLCASSLVGTSGSATDTQYFGPGTRLTVL.

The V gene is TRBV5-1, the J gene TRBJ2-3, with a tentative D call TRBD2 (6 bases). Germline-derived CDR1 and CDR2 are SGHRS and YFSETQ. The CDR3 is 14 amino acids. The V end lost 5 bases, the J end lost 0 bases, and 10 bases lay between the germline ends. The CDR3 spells CASRGGTSTDTQYF. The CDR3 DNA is TGCGCCAGCAGAGGCGGGACTAGCACAGATACGCAGTATTTT.

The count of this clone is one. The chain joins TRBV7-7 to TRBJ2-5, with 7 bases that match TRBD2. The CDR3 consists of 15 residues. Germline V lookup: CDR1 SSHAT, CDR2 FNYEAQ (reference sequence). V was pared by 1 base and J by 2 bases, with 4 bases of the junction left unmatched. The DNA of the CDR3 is TGTGCCAGCAGCTTAGTTTCGGGGGGTCAAGAGACCCAGTACTTC. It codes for CASSLVSGGQETQYF.

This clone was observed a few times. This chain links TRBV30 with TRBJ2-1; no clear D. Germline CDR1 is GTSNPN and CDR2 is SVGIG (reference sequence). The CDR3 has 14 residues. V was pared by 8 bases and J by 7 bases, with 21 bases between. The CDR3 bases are TGTGCCGGCTGCTTGACCACTAACCTGAATGAGCAGTTCTTC. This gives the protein CAGCLTTNLNEQFF.

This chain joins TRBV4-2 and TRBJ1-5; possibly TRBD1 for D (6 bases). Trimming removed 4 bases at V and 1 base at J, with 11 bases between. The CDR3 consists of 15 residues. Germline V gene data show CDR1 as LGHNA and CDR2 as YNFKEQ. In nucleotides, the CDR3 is TGTGCCAGCAGCCCCGCCAGGGGAAGCAATCAGCCCCAGCATTTT. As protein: CASSPARGSNQPQHF.

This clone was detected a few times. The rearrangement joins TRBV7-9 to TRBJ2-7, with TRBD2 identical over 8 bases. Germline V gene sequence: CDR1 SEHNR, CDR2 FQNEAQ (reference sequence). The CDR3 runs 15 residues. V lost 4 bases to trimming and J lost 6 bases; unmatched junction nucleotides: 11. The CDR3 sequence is CASSSGGASGIEQYF. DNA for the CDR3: TGTGCCAGCAGCTCGGGGGGGGCTAGCGGCATCGAGCAGTACTTC.

The chain's CDR3 is CAWSSEARHTQYF. CDR3 nucleotide sequence: TGTGCCTGGAGTAGTGAGGCACGTCATACGCAGTATTTT. The V gene is TRBV30, the J gene TRBJ2-3; D is uncertain. Germline CDR1 reads GTSNPN; CDR2 reads SVGIG (reference sequence). The V end lost 2 bases, the J end lost 7 bases, and 13 bases lay between the germline ends. CDR3 length: 13 amino acids.